This TCR beta chain was captured by sequencing in a study of blood T cell repertoires in COVID-19. Study information: Spain, Italy and the United States supplied samples that represented acute and convalescent COVID-19. T cells, B-cell-depleted T cells, or PBMCs provided the cDNA or gDNA that served as material.

Original handling: Nucleated cell counts were estimated from reference gene primer amplification. Profiling relied on immunoSEQ multiplex PCR, and the TCRdb table lists in-frame clones only, not all of them. D and trimming were read from the DNA, whereas the V and J calls and clone size are those reported in that table. Here the sample spans roughly 100,000 clones, approximately 87% being singletons. Trimming pared 4 bases from V and 4 bases from J, leaving 10 bases between. The germline CDR1 and CDR2 sequences are PRHDT and FYEKMQ (reference sequence). The CDR3 runs 14 residues. The sequence came from a man aged 45-65 years with acute or convalescent COVID-19. Sequenced: peripheral blood. The V gene is TRBV13, the J gene TRBJ2-2; possibly TRBD2 for D (5 bases). The CDR3 sequence is CASSYSGFTGELFF. The CDR3 region has the DNA TGTGCCAGCAGCTATTCGGGGTTCACCGGGGAGCTGTTTTTT. Complete variable domain (other parts from reference TRBV13 and TRBJ2-2): AAGVIQSPRHLIKEKRETATLKCYPIPRHDTVYWYQQGPGQDPQFLISFYEKMQSDKGSIPDRFSAQQFSDYHSELNMSSLELGDSALYFCASSYSGFTGELFFGEGSRLTVL.